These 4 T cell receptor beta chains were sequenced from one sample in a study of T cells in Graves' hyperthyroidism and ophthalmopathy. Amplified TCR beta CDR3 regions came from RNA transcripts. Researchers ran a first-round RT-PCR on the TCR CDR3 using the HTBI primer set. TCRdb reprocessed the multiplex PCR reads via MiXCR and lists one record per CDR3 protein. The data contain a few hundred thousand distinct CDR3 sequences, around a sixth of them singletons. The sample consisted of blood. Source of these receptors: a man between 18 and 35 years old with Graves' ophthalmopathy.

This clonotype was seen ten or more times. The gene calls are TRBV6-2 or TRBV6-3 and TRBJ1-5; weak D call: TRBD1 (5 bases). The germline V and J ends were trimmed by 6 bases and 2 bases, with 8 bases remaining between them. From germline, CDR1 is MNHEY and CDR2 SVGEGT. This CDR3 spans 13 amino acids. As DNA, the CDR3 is TGTGCCAGCAGAAAAGGGGGCAATCAGCCCCAGCATTTT. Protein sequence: CASRKGGNQPQHF.

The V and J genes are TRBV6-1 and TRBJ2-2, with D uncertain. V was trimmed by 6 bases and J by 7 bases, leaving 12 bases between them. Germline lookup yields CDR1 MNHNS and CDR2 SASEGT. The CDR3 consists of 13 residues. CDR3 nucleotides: TGTGCCAGCAGCTTAGAGTTGGGCGGGGAGCTGTTTTTT. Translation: CASSLELGGELFF.

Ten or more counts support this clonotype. The CDR3 sequence is CASSPHEASMNTEAFF. The CDR3 DNA reads as TGTGCCAGCAGCCCTCATGAAGCCTCGATGAACACTGAAGCTTTCTTT. The J gene is TRBJ1-1, the V gene TRBV7-2; D gene uncertain. Germline CDR1 and CDR2: SGHTA and FQGNSA. The V gene lost 5 bases and the J gene lost 0 bases, with 16 bases spanning the gap. This CDR3 comprises 16 residues. Combining the CDR3 with reference TRBV7-2 and TRBJ1-1 gives the whole variable domain GAGVSQSPSNKVTEKGKDVELRCDPISGHTALYWYRQSLGQGLEFLIYFQGNSAPDKSGLPSDRFSAERTGGSVSTLTIQRTQQEDSAVYLCASSPHEASMNTEAFFGQGTRLTVV.

CDR3 sequence (DNA): TGTGCCAGCAGCGGGGGTTATAACTATGGCTACACCTTC. Translating it yields CASSGGYNYGYTF. This chain links TRBV11-2 with TRBJ1-2; TRBD1 might be the D (5 bases). With 5 bases removed from V and 1 base from J, the gap between germline ends came to 8 bases. This CDR3 comprises 13 residues. Germline values: CDR1 SGHAT, CDR2 FQNNGV. Supplemented by reference TRBV11-2 and TRBJ1-2, the full variable domain reads EAGVAQSPRYKIIEKRQSVAFWCNPISGHATLYWYQQILGQGPKLLIQFQNNGVVDDSQLPKDRFSAERLKGVDSTLKIQPAKLEDSAVYLCASSGGYNYGYTFGSGTRLTVV.